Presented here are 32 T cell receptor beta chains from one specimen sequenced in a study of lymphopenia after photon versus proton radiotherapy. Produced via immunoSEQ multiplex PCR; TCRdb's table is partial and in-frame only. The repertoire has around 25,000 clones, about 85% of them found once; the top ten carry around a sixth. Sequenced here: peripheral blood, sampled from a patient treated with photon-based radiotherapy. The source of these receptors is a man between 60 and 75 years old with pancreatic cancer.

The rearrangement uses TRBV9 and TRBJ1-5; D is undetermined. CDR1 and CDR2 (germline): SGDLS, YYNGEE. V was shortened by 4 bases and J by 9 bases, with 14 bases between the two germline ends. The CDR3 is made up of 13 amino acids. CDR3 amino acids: CASSNEPRGPQHF. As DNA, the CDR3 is TGTGCCAGCAGCAACGAACCGCGTGGGCCCCAGCATTTT.

The CDR3 region is CAWSGFAEETQYF. The DNA for the CDR3 is TGTGCCTGGAGTGGCTTCGCGGAAGAGACCCAGTACTTC. This sequence joins TRBV30 and TRBJ2-5, with D unclear. V was clipped by 1 base and J by 3 bases, with 9 bases between them. The length of the CDR3 is 13 residues. The germline CDR1 and CDR2 sequences are GTSNPN and SVGIG (reference sequence).

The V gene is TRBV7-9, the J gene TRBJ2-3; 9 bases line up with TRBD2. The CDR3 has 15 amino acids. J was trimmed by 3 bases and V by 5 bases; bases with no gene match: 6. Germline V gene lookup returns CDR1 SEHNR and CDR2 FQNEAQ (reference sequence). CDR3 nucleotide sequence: TGTGCCAGCAGCCCACTAGCGGGTGGGACAGATACGCAGTATTTT. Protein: CASSPLAGGTDTQYF.

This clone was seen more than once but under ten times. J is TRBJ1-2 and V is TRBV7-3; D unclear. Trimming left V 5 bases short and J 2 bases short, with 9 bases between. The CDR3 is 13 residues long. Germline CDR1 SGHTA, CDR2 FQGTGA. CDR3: CASSDSENYGYTF. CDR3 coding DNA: TGTGCCAGCAGCGACTCAGAGAACTATGGCTACACCTTC.

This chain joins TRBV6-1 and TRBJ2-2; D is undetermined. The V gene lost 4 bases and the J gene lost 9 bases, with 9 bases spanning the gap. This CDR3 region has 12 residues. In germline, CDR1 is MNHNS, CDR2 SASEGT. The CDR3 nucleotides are TGTGCCAGCAGTGCCCCAAGGTGGGAGCTGTTTTTT. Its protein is CASSAPRWELFF.

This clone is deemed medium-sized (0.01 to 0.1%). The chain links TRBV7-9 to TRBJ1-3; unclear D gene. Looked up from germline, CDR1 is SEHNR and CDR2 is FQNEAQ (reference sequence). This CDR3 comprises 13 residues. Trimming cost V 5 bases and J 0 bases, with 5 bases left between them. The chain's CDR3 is CASSRDSGNTIYF. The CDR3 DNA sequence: TGTGCCAGCAGCAGAGACTCTGGAAACACCATATATTTT.

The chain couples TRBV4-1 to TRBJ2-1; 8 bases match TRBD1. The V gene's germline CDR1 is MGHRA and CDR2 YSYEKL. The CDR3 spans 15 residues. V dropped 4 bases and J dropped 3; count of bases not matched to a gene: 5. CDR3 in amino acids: CASSPGQGNYNEQFF. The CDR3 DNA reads TGCGCCAGCAGCCCCGGACAGGGTAACTACAATGAGCAGTTCTTC.

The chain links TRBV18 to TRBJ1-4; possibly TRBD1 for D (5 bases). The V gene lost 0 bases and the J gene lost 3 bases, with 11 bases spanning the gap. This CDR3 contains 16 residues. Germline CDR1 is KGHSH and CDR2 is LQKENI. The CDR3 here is CASSPPIGHSNEKLFF. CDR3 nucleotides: TGTGCCAGCTCACCACCAATCGGACACTCTAATGAAAAACTGTTTTTT.

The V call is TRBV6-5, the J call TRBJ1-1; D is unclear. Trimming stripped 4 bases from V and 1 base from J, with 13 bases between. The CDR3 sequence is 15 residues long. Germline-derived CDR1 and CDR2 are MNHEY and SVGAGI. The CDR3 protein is CASSFGPPPNTEAFF. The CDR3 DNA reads TGTGCCAGCAGTTTCGGGCCACCCCCGAACACTGAAGCTTTCTTT.

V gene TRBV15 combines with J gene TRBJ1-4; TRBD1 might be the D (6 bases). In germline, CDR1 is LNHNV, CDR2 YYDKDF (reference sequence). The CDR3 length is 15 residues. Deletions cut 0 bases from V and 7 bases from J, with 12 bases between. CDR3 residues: CATSRDRGAGEKLFF. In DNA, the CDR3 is TGTGCCACCAGCAGAGACAGGGGCGCGGGTGAAAAACTGTTTTTT.

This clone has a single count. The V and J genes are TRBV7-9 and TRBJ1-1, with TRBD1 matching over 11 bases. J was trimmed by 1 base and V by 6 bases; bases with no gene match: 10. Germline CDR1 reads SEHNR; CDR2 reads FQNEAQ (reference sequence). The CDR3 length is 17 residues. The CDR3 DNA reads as TGTGCCAGCAGAGGACAGGGGGCGCGAAGGGAGAACACTGAAGCTTTCTTT. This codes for CASRGQGARRENTEAFF.

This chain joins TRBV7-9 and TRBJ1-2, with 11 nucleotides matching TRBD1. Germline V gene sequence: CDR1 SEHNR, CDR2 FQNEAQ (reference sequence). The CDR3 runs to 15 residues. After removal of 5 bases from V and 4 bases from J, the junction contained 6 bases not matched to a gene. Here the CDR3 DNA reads TGTGCCAGCAGCCTAAGGGACAGGGGGAGCTATGGCTACACCTTC. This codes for CASSLRDRGSYGYTF.

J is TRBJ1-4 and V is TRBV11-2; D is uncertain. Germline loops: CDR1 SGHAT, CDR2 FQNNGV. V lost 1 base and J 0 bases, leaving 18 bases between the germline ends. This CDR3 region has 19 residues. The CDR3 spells CASSLAREGAISTNEKLFF. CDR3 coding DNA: TGTGCCAGCAGCTTAGCTCGGGAGGGAGCAATATCAACTAATGAAAAACTGTTTTTT. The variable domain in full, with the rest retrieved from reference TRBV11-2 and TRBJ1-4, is EAGVAQSPRYKIIEKRQSVAFWCNPISGHATLYWYQQILGQGPKLLIQFQNNGVVDDSQLPKDRFSAERLKGVDSTLKIQPAKLEDSAVYLCASSLAREGAISTNEKLFFGSGTQLSVL.

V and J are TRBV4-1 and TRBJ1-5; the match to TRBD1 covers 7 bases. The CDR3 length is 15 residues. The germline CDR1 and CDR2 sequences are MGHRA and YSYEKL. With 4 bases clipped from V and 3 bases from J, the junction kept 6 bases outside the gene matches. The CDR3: CASSLPGQYNQPQHF. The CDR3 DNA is TGCGCCAGCAGCCTCCCGGGACAGTACAATCAGCCCCAGCATTTT.

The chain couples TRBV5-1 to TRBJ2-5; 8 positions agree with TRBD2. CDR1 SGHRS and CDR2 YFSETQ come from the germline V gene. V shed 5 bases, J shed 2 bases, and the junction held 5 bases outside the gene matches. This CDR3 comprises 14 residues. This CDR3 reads CASSDLAGQETQYF. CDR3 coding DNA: TGCGCCAGCAGTGATTTAGCGGGGCAAGAGACCCAGTACTTC.

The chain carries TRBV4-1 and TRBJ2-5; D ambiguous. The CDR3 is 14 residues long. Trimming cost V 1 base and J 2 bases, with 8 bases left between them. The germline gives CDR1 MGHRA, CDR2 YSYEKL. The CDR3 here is CASSQGALQETQYF. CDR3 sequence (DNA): TGCGCCAGCAGCCAAGGGGCCCTACAAGAGACCCAGTACTTC.

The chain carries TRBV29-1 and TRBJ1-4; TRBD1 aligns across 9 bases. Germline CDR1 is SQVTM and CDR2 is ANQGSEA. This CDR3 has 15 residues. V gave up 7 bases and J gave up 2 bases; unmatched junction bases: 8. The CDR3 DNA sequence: TGCAGCGCTGCAGAAGGGACAGGGACTAATGAAAAACTGTTTTTT. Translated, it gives CSAAEGTGTNEKLFF.

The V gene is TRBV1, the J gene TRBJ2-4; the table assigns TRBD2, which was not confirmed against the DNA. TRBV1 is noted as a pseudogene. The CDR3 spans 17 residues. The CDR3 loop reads CTSSQLAGWPIGNIQYF. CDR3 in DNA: TGCACCAGCAGCCAACTCGCTGGGTGGCCCATCGGGAACATTCAGTACTTC.

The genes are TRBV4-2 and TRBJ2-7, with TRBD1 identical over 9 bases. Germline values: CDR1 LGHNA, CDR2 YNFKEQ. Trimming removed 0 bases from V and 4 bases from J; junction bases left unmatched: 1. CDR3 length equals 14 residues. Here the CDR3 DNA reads TGTGCCAGCAGCCAAGAGGACAGGGGATACGAGCAGTACTTC. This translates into CASSQEDRGYEQYF.

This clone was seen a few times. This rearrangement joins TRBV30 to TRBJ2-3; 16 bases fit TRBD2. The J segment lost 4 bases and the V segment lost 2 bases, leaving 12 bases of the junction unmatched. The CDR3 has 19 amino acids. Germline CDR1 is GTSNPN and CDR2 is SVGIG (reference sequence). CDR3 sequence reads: CAWSKVVGTSGGEADTQYF. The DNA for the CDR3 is TGTGCCTGGAGTAAAGTCGTCGGGACTAGCGGGGGGGAGGCAGATACGCAGTATTTT.

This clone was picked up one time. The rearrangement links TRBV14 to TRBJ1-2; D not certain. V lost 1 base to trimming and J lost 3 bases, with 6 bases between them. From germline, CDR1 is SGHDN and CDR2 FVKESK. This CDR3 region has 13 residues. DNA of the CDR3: TGTGCCAGCAGCCAAGGGTCGCACTATGGCTACACCTTC. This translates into CASSQGSHYGYTF. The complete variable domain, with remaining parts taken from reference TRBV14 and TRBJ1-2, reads EAGVTQFPSHSVIEKGQTVTLRCDPISGHDNLYWYRRVMGKEIKFLLHFVKESKQDESGMPNNRFLAERTGGTYSTLKVQPAELEDSGVYFCASSQGSHYGYTFGSGTRLTVV.

This CDR3 reads CASSLSRTSAVDTQYF. The CDR3 DNA sequence: TGTGCCAGCAGTTTATCTAGGACTAGTGCAGTAGATACGCAGTATTTT. The chain is built from TRBV27 and TRBJ2-3; TRBD2 agrees at 7 bases. The germline V gene encodes CDR1 MNHEY and CDR2 SMNVEV (reference sequence). J gave up 5 bases and V 0 bases, and 8 bases lay outside the gene matches. The CDR3 covers 16 residues.

This CDR3 is CASSSRGFQPQHF. CDR3 coding DNA: TGTGCCAGCAGTTCACGGGGGTTTCAGCCCCAGCATTTT. The chain employs TRBV6-1 and TRBJ1-5, with D maybe TRBD1 (5 bases). Trimming removed 5 bases from V and 6 bases from J, with 11 bases in between. The CDR3 runs 13 residues. The germline CDR1 and CDR2 sequences are MNHNS and SASEGT.

The CDR3 protein is CASRGGQGKTYEQYF. CDR3 coding DNA: TGTGCCAGCAGGGGGGGACAGGGGAAAACCTACGAGCAGTACTTC. The chain carries TRBV6-1 and TRBJ2-7; the match to TRBD1 covers 10 bases. The CDR3 totals 15 residues. Trimming removed 6 bases from V and 2 bases from J; junction bases left unmatched: 7. In germline, CDR1 is MNHNS, CDR2 SASEGT.

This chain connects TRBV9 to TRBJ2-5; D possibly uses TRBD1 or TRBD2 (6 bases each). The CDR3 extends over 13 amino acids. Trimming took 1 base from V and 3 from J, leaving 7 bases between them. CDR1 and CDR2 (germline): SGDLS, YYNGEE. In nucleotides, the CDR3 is TGTGCCAGCAGCGTAAGGGGGGAAGAGACCCAGTACTTC. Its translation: CASSVRGEETQYF.

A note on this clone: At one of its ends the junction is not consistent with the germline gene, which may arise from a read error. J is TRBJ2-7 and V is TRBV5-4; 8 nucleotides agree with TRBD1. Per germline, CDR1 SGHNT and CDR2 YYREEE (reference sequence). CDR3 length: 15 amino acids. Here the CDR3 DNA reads TGCGCCAGCAGCCAAGAACAGGGGGAAACCTACGAGCAGTACTTC. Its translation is CASSQEQGETYEQYF. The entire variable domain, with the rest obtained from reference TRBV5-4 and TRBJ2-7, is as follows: ETGVTQSPTHLIKTRGQQVTLRCSSQSGHNTVSWYQQALGQGPQFIFQYYREEENGRGNFPPRFSGLQFPNYSSELNVNALELDDSALYLCASSQEQGETYEQYFGPGTRLTVT.

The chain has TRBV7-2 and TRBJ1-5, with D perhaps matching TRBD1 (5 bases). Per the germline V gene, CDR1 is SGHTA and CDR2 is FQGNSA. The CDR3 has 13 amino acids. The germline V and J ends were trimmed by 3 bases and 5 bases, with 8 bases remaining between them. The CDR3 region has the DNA TGTGCCAGCAGCTTCATGGGGGATCAGCCCCAGCATTTT. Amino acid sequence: CASSFMGDQPQHF.

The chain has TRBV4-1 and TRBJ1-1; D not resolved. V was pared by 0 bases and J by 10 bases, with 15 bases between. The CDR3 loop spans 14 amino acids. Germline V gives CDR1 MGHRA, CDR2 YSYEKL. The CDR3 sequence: CASSQEGRGSGAFF. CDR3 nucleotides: TGCGCCAGCAGCCAAGAAGGTCGAGGGTCGGGAGCTTTCTTT.

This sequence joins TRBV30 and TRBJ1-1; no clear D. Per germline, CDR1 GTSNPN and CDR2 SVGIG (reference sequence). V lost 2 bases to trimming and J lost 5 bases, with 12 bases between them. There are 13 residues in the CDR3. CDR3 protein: CAWSPVGFTEAFF. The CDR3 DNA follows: TGTGCCTGGAGTCCCGTGGGGTTTACTGAAGCTTTCTTT. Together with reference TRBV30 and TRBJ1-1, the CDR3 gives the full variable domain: SQTIHQWPATLVQPVGSPLSLECTVEGTSNPNLYWYRQAAGRGLQLLFYSVGIGQISSEVPQNLSASRPQDRQFILSSKKLLLSDSGFYLCAWSPVGFTEAFFGQGTRLTVV.

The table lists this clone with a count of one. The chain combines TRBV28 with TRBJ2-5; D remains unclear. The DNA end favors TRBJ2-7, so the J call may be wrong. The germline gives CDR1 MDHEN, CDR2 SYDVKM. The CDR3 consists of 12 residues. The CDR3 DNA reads TGTGCCAGCACTGACAACTCCTACGAGCAGTACTTC. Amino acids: CASTDNSYEQYF.

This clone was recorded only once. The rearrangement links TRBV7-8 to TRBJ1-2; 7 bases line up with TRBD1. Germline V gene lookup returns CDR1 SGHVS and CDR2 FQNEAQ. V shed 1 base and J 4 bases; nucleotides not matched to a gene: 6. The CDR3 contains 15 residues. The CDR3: CASSLGGQVAYGYTF. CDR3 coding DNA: TGTGCCAGCAGCTTAGGAGGACAGGTAGCCTATGGCTACACCTTC.

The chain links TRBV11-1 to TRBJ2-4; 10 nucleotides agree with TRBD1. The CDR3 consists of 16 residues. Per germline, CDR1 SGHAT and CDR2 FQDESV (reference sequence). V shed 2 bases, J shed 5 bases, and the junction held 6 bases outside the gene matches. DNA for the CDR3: TGTGCCAGCAGCTTAATCGGGACAGGGGCCCAAAACATTCAGTACTTC. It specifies CASSLIGTGAQNIQYF.